These 5 T cell receptor beta chains came from one sample sequenced in a study of vaccination and CD4 T cells after COVID-19. The treatment denotes: roughly 10-day PBMC culture with coronavirus spike peptide pools or control peptides (ViraFEST assay). Oncomine TCR Beta short-read sequencing was applied to DNA from cultured CD4+ T cells. TCRdb reanalysed the PCR reads using MiXCR and keeps one entry per CDR3 protein. Of 19,000 or so distinct CDR3 sequences in the sample, roughly 50% were seen once. The antigens of these receptors remain unknown. Sample: CD4+ T cells from blood, cultured in vitro, taken after SARS-CoV-2 vaccination. The receptors come from a human donor who had recovered from COVID-19.

V is TRBV20-1 and J is TRBJ2-1, with D perhaps matching TRBD1 or TRBD2 (6 bases each). This CDR3 has 12 residues. Trimming removed 4 bases from V and 10 bases from J, with 14 bases in between. Germline V gene sequence: CDR1 DFQATT, CDR2 SNEGSKA (reference sequence). Here the CDR3 reads CSATWGAREQFF. CDR3 nucleotides: TGCAGTGCTACTTGGGGGGCTCGGGAGCAGTTCTTC.

The chain combines TRBV6-2 or TRBV6-3 with TRBJ2-7; TRBD2 aligns across 12 bases. Germline V CDR1 and CDR2: MNHEY, SVGEGT. J lost 0 bases, V lost 5 bases, and 5 bases had no gene match. The CDR3 sequence is 16 residues long. In nucleotides, the CDR3 is TGTGCCAGCAGTCGATCGGGACTAGCGGGCTCCTACGAGCAGTACTTC. Translation gives CASSRSGLAGSYEQYF.

The J gene is TRBJ1-5, the V gene TRBV2; tentative D call: TRBD1 (5 bases). V lost 8 bases and J lost 4, with 12 bases in between. Germline V gives CDR1 SNHLY, CDR2 FYNNEI. The CDR3 extends over 13 amino acids. The CDR3 bases are TGTGCCAGCCTAGGGGCGAGAAATCAGCCCCAGCATTTT. Its translation is CASLGARNQPQHF.

The chain joins TRBV20-1 to TRBJ2-7, with TRBD1 identical over 8 bases. The CDR3 covers 16 residues. In germline, CDR1 is DFQATT, CDR2 SNEGSKA (reference sequence). The trim removed 0 bases at V and 7 bases at J, leaving 14 bases unmatched. CDR3 coding DNA: TGCAGTGCTAGAGATTCTATCGACAGGGGAGGAGGGGAGCAGTACTTC. It codes for CSARDSIDRGGGEQYF.

V gene TRBV4-3 combines with J gene TRBJ1-2; D gene uncertain. This CDR3 is 16 amino acids long. V was shortened by 0 bases and J by 4 bases, with 15 bases between the two germline ends. Germline loops: CDR1 LGHNA, CDR2 YSLEER. As DNA, the CDR3 is TGCGCCAGCAGCCAAGATCGGTCGGGAAGAACCTATGGCTACACCTTC. This translates into CASSQDRSGRTYGYTF.